The entry below gives a single T cell receptor (beta chain) sequence along with its context. Antigen: not known. Germline assignment: CDR1 LGHDT and CDR2 YNNKEL (reference sequence). This CDR3 comprises 15 residues. This sample is drawn from a study of CXCR3-negative and CXCR3-positive naive CD8 T cells. The authors prepared UMI-labeled TRB cDNA libraries by 5' RACE. From the 5' RACE reads, TCRdb lists one entry per CDR3 protein and no DNA. This sample's table reports about 56,000 distinct CDR3 sequences. General study points: Similar TRBV-TRBJ usage was seen in naive cells (both CXCR3-negative and CXCR3-positive), but memory cells differed. Relative to memory CD8+ cells, whose diversity was much lower, both naive subsets had comparably high diversity.

The chain links TRBV3-1 to TRBJ2-7; TCRdb gives TRBD1 as the D gene, but with no DNA this cannot be confirmed. The clonotype was recovered from a human donor in good health. Some clones in this sample may be carry-over from other donors' samples. Material for sequencing was memory CD8+ T cells from blood. CDR3 loop: CASSPGAGVVYEQYF.